The TCR beta chain described here comes from a study of cytomegalovirus exposure and HLA in healthy donors. Study-level results: Specificity of a few CMV-associated chains for CMV antigens was verified in vitro. The study put under 200 TCR beta chains on its list as cytomegalovirus-associated.

Some clones are missing from TCRdb's copy, which holds only in-frame ones; the method was immunoSEQ multiplex PCR. The table has 150,000 to 200,000 clones, roughly 81% seen once; the top ten hold over 0.95%. With respect to this clone: Its antigen is not identified.

The V gene's germline CDR1 is WNHNN and CDR2 SYGVQD (reference sequence). Trimming removed 4 bases from V and 0 bases from J; junction bases left unmatched: 4. The CDR3 is 16 residues long. The donors were part of the validation cohort, which consisted of roughly 110 subjects and was separate from the first cohort of about 720 subjects. This chain uses TRBV10-1 with TRBJ2-2; 8 bases are a match to TRBD1. The TCR originated in a woman aged 30 to 39 in good health and CMV-seronegative. Sequencing was performed on PBMCs. The CDR3, as DNA: TGCGCCAGCAGTGGTGGGACAGGAGCGAACACCGGGGAGCTGTTTTTT. Protein sequence: CASSGGTGANTGELFF.